The 5 T cell receptor beta chains given below trace back to one sample, sequenced in a study of radiotherapy plus CTLA-4 blockade in lung cancer. TCRdb's table, derived via immunoSEQ multiplex PCR, lists solely in-frame clones and lacks some. This sample yields roughly 55,000 clones, of which approximately 65% are seen a single time; approximately 8.6% belongs to the top ten. The sequenced sample was peripheral blood, obtained from a patient treated with radiotherapy plus ipilimumab. Receptor source: a human donor with non-small cell lung cancer whose response to radiotherapy plus ipilimumab could not be evaluated.

The chain recombines TRBV2 with TRBJ1-4; TRBD1 agrees at 9 bases. Germline V CDR1 and CDR2: SNHLY, FYNNEI. The CDR3 has 16 amino acids. J gave up 0 bases and V 5 bases, and 4 bases lay outside the gene matches. CDR3 sequence reads: CASSSRQGATNEKLFF. CDR3 sequence (DNA): TGTGCCAGCAGTTCGAGACAGGGGGCAACTAATGAAAAACTGTTTTTT.

This clone has more than one count but fewer than ten. The chain links TRBV7-2 to TRBJ2-2; unclear D gene. The germline gives CDR1 SGHTA, CDR2 FQGNSA. This CDR3 region has 14 residues. V lost 1 base and J lost 2, with 5 bases in between. The CDR3 reads CASSLVINTGELFF. CDR3 nucleotides: TGTGCCAGCAGCTTAGTAATAAACACCGGGGAGCTGTTTTTT.

This chain joins TRBV2 and TRBJ2-1, with D uncertain. Germline V lookup: CDR1 SNHLY, CDR2 FYNNEI. The CDR3 loop spans 11 amino acids. Trimming pared 6 bases from V and 6 bases from J, leaving 6 bases between. The CDR3 DNA sequence: TGTGCCAGCAGCCACACCAATGAGCAGTTCTTC. This encodes CASSHTNEQFF.

The chain uses TRBV27 and TRBJ1-1; D might be TRBD1 (6 bases). Between the trimmed V and J ends, which lost 8 bases and 0 bases, there was a span of 10 bases. CDR1 is MNHEY and CDR2 is SMNVEV in the germline V gene (reference sequence). CDR3 length equals 13 residues. DNA for the CDR3: TGTGCCAGCGTGGACAGCATGAACACTGAAGCTTTCTTT. It is translated as CASVDSMNTEAFF.

V gene TRBV18 combines with J gene TRBJ2-5; D possibly corresponds to TRBD1 (5 bases). The CDR3 has 15 amino acids. Germline V gives CDR1 KGHSH, CDR2 LQKENI. Trimming cost V 4 bases and J 5 bases, with 17 bases left between them. CDR3 nucleotides: TGTGCCAGCTCACTATTCGAACAGGTGGGGGAGACCCAGTACTTC. Translated, it gives CASSLFEQVGETQYF.